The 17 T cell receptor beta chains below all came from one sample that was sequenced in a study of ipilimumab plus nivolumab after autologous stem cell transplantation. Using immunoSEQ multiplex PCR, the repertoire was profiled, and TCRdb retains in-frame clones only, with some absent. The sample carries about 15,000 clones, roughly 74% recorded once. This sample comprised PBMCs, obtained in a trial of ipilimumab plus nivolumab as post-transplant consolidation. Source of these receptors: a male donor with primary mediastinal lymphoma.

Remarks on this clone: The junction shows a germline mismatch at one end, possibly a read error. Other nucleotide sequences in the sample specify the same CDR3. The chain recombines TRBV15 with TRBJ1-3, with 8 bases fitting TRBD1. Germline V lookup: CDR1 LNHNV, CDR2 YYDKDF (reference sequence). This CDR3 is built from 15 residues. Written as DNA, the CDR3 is TGCGCCACCAGCAGCGACAGGGGAAGCGGAAACACCATATATTTT. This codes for CATSSDRGSGNTIYF.

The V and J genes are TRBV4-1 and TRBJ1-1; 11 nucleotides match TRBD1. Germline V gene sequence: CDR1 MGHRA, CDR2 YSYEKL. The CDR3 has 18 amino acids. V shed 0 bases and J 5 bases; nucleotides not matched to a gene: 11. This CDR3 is CASSQEEGQGERRTEAFF. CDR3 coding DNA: TGCGCCAGCAGCCAAGAAGAGGGACAGGGGGAAAGAAGGACTGAAGCTTTCTTT.

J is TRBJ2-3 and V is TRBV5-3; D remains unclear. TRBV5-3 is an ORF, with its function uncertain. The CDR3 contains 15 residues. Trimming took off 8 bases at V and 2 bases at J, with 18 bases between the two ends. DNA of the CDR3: TGTGCCAGCAGCCCGCCGGCCCGTCCCACAGATACGCAGTATTTT. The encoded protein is CASSPPARPTDTQYF.

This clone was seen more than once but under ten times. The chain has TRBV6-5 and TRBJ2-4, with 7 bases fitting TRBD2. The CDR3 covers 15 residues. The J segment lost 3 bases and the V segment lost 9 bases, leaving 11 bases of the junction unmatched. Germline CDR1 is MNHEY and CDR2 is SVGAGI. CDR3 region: CASTAGVAFKNIQYF. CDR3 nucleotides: TGTGCCAGTACCGCGGGAGTAGCTTTCAAAAACATTCAGTACTTC.

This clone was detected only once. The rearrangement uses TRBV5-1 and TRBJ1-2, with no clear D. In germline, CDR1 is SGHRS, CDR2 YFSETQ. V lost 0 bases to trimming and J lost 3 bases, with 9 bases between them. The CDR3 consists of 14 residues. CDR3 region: CASSLAPEDYGYTF. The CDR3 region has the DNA TGCGCCAGCAGCTTGGCCCCAGAAGACTATGGCTACACCTTC. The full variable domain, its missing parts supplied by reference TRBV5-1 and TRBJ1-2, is KAGVTQTPRYLIKTRGQQVTLSCSPISGHRSVSWYQQTPGQGLQFLFEYFSETQRNKGNFPGRFSGRQFSNSRSEMNVSTLELGDSALYLCASSLAPEDYGYTFGSGTRLTVV.

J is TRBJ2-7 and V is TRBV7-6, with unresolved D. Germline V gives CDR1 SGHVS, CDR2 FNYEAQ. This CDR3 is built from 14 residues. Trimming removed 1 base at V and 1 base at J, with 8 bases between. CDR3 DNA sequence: TGTGCCAGCAGCTTAGATCGGCGATCCTACGAGCAGTACTTC. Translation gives CASSLDRRSYEQYF.

CDR3 coding DNA: TGTGCCAGCAGCTCCGGACAGGGAGAGGTCTACACCTTC. Protein product: CASSSGQGEVYTF. The chain combines TRBV7-8 with TRBJ1-2; 8 bases align to TRBD1. Trimming removed 4 bases from V and 10 bases from J; junction bases left unmatched: 8. The CDR3 is 13 amino acids. Germline V CDR1 and CDR2: SGHVS, FQNEAQ.

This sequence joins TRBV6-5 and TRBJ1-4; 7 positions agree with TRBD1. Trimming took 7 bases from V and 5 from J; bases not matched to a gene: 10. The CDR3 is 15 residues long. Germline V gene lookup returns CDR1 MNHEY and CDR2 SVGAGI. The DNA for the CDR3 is TGTGCCAGCAAATCGGAGTTACAGGGGAATGAAAAACTGTTTTTT. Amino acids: CASKSELQGNEKLFF.

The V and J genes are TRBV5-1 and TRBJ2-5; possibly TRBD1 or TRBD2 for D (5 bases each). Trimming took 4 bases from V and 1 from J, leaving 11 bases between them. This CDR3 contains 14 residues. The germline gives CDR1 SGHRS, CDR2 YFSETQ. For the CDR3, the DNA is TGCGCCAGCAGCCCCGATGGGGGCCAAGAGACCCAGTACTTC. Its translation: CASSPDGGQETQYF. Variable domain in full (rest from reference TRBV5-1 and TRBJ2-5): KAGVTQTPRYLIKTRGQQVTLSCSPISGHRSVSWYQQTPGQGLQFLFEYFSETQRNKGNFPGRFSGRQFSNSRSEMNVSTLELGDSALYLCASSPDGGQETQYFGPGTRLLVL.

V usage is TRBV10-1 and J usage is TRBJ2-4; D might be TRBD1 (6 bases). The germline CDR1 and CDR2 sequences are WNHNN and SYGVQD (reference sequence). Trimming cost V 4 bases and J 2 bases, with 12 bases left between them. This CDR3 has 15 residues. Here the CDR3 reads CASSGEGGSKNIQYF. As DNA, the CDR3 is TGCGCCAGCAGTGGGGAAGGGGGATCCAAAAACATTCAGTACTTC.

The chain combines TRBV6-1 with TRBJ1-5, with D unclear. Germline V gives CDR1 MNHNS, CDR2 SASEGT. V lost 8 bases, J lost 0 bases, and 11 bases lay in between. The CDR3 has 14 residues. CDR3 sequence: CASEKVVSNQPQHF. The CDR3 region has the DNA TGTGCCAGCGAGAAGGTGGTTAGCAATCAGCCCCAGCATTTT.

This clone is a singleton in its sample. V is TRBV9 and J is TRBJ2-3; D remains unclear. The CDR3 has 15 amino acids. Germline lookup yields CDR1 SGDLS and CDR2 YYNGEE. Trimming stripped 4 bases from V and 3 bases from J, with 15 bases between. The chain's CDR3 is CASSPSPGVTDTQYF. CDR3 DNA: TGTGCCAGCAGCCCCTCCCCGGGTGTGACAGATACGCAGTATTTT.

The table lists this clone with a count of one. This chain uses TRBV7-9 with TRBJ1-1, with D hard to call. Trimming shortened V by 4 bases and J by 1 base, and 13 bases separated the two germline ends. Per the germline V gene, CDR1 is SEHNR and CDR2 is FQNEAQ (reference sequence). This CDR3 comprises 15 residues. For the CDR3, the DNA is TGTGCCAGCAGCTCCCCCTTGGGAGCGAACACTGAAGCTTTCTTT. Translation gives CASSSPLGANTEAFF.

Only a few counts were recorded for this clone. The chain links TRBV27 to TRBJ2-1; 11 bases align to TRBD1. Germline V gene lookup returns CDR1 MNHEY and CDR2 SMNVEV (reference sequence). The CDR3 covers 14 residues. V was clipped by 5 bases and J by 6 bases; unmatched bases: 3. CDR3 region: CASSPGTGGNEQFF. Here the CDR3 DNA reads TGTGCCAGCAGTCCCGGGACAGGGGGCAATGAGCAGTTCTTC.

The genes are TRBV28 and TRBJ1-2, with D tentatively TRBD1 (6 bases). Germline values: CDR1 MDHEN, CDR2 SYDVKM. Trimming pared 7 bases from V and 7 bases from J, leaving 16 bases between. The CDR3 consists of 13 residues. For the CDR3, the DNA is TGTGCCAGCATAGGTGGGGGGCGCGGTGGCTACACCTTC. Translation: CASIGGGRGGYTF.

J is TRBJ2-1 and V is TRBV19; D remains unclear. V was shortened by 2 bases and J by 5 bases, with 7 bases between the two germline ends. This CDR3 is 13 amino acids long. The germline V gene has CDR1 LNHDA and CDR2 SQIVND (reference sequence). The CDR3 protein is CASSIFSDNEQFF. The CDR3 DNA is TGTGCCAGTAGTATATTCAGCGACAATGAGCAGTTCTTC.

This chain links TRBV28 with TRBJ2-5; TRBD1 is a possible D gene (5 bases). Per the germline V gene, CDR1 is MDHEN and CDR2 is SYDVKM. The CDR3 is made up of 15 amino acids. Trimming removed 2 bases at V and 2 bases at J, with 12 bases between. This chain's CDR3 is CASSLQGLGQETQYF. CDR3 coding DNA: TGTGCCAGCAGTTTACAGGGCCTGGGGCAAGAGACCCAGTACTTC.